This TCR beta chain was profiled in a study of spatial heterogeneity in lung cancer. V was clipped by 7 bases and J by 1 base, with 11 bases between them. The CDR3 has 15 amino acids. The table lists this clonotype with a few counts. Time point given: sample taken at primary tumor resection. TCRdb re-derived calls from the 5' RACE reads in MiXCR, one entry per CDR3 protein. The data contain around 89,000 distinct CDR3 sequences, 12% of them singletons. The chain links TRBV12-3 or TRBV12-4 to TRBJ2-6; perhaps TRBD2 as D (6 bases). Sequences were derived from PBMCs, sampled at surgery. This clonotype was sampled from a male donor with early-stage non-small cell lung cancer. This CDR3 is CASKPGLSGANVLTF. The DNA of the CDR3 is TGTGCCAGCAAACCGGGACTTTCTGGGGCCAACGTCCTGACTTTC.